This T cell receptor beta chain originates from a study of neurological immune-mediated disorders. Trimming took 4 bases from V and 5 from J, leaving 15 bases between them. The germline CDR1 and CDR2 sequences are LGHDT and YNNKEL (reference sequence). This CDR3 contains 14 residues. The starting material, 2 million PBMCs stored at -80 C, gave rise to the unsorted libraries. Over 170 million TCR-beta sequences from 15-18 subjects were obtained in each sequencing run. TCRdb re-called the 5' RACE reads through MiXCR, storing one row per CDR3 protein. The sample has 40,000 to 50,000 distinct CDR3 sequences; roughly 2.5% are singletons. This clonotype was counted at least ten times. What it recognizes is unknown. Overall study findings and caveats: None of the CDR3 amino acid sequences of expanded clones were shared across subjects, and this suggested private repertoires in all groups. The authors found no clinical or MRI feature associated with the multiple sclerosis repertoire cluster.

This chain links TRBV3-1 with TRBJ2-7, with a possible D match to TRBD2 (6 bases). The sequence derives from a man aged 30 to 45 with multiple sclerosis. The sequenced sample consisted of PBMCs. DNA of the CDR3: TGTGCCAGCAGCCTTCTCGGGGGAGTGGACGAGCAGTACTTC. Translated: CASSLLGGVDEQYF.